This TCR beta chain originates from a study of cytomegalovirus exposure and HLA in healthy donors. CDR1 and CDR2 (germline): LGHNA, YNFKEQ. This CDR3 is built from 15 residues. V was pared by 3 bases and J by 0 bases, with 3 bases of the junction left unmatched. This clone has only a few counts. The study ran its PCR with 60 Vbeta and 13 Jbeta primers. Clones were sequenced by immunoSEQ multiplex PCR, and TCRdb holds only the in-frame ones, with some missing. The repertoire holds some 95,000 clones, 75% to 85% seen once, with 4.9% in the top ten. The V and J genes are TRBV4-2 and TRBJ1-1; TRBD1 aligns across 8 bases. The sequence was obtained from a woman aged 40 to 50 in good health and CMV-seronegative. The specimen sequenced was PBMCs. The chain's CDR3 is CASSHLQGVNTEAFF. The CDR3 region has the DNA TGTGCCAGCAGCCACCTACAGGGGGTGAACACTGAAGCTTTCTTT.